The next 32 T cell receptor beta chains were all read from a single sample in a study of long-term antiretroviral therapy in people with HIV. Investigators performed immunoSEQ version v3.0 at survey level. Method: immunoSEQ multiplex PCR; TCRdb's copy keeps in-frame clones and lacks some. The sample holds about 14,000 clones, over 70% seen once. Sequencing was performed on unsorted PBMCs, taken 1.3 years before starting antiretroviral therapy. The source of these receptors is a man aged 40-49 years with HIV.

V gene TRBV5-1 combines with J gene TRBJ2-7, with D unclear. The CDR3 sequence is 12 residues long. The germline V and J ends were trimmed by 0 bases and 5 bases, with 6 bases remaining between them. Germline assignment: CDR1 SGHRS and CDR2 YFSETQ. The CDR3 loop reads CASSLAGHEQYF. As DNA, the CDR3 is TGCGCCAGCAGCTTGGCCGGGCACGAGCAGTACTTC.

The chain carries TRBV5-1 and TRBJ1-2; a weak D match, TRBD1 (6 bases). This CDR3 has 18 amino acids. Per germline, CDR1 SGHRS and CDR2 YFSETQ. V dropped 7 bases and J dropped 4 bases, with 29 bases sitting between them. The CDR3 DNA follows: TGCGCCAGCGGGTCCTACAGGGACTCCTTTCCTCTAGGCTATGGCTACACCTTC. Translated, it gives CASGSYRDSFPLGYGYTF. The full variable domain, rest sourced from reference TRBV5-1 and TRBJ1-2, is KAGVTQTPRYLIKTRGQQVTLSCSPISGHRSVSWYQQTPGQGLQFLFEYFSETQRNKGNFPGRFSGRQFSNSRSEMNVSTLELGDSALYLCASGSYRDSFPLGYGYTFGSGTRLTVV.

This clone was found a few times. The chain uses TRBV6-1 and TRBJ2-7; D possibly corresponds to TRBD2 (6 bases). The CDR3 spans 14 residues. V was shortened by 11 bases and J by 1 base, with 18 bases between the two germline ends. Germline V CDR1 and CDR2: MNHNS, SASEGT. The DNA for the CDR3 is TGTGCCGCATTCGGGACGGGGGTGTCCTACGAGCAGTACTTC. It yields the protein CAAFGTGVSYEQYF.

The rearrangement joins TRBV6-5 to TRBJ1-2; TRBD1 matches at 9 bases. The germline gives CDR1 MNHEY, CDR2 SVGAGI. This CDR3 is built from 13 residues. The ends lost 2 bases at V and 6 bases at J; junction bases unmatched: 1. Written as DNA, the CDR3 is TGTGCCAGCAGTTACAGGACAGGGGATGGCTACACCTTC. Translation gives CASSYRTGDGYTF.

CDR3 in DNA: TGTGCCAGCAGCTTAAGTCGTCAGGGTCATGGCTACACCTTC. Protein product: CASSLSRQGHGYTF. The gene calls are TRBV7-2 and TRBJ1-2; D may be TRBD1 (5 bases). CDR1 and CDR2 from the germline V gene are SGHTA and FQGNSA. The ends were cut back, 2 bases at V and 6 bases at J, with 13 bases in the middle. CDR3 length: 14 amino acids.

The CDR3 region has the DNA TGCGCCAGCAGCTTTTCGGGAGGGAGCAATCAGCCCCAGCATTTT. It translates to CASSFSGGSNQPQHF. V is TRBV5-1 and J is TRBJ1-5; D gene ambiguous. The CDR3 extends over 15 amino acids. Germline-derived CDR1 and CDR2 are SGHRS and YFSETQ. V lost 2 bases and J lost 1, with 10 bases in between.

The genes are TRBV7-2 and TRBJ2-6; tentatively, D is TRBD2 (5 bases). V was pared by 6 bases and J by 2 bases, with 11 bases between. Germline V gene sequence: CDR1 SGHTA, CDR2 FQGNSA. The CDR3 spans 15 residues. The CDR3 bases are TGTGCCAGCAGGGTTAGCGTGACTGGGGCCAACGTCCTGACTTTC. It specifies CASRVSVTGANVLTF. Full variable domain (rest looked up from reference TRBV7-2 and TRBJ2-6): GAGVSQSPSNKVTEKGKDVELRCDPISGHTALYWYRQSLGQGLEFLIYFQGNSAPDKSGLPSDRFSAERTGGSVSTLTIQRTQQEDSAVYLCASRVSVTGANVLTFGAGSRLTVL.

The genes are TRBV7-9 and TRBJ2-3; D is unclear. There are 13 residues in the CDR3. The V and J ends lost 5 bases and 2 bases respectively, with 8 bases between them. CDR1 and CDR2 (germline): SEHNR, FQNEAQ (reference sequence). Written as DNA, the CDR3 is TGTGCCAGCAGCGTAACTCCCACAGATACGCAGTATTTT. This sequence encodes CASSVTPTDTQYF.

V is TRBV7-9 and J is TRBJ1-6; D perhaps matches TRBD1 (6 bases). CDR1 is SEHNR and CDR2 is FQNEAQ in the germline V gene (reference sequence). The V gene lost 1 base and the J gene lost 7 bases, with 11 bases spanning the gap. CDR3 length equals 15 residues. The CDR3 is CASSLDTRGNSPLHF. The CDR3 DNA is TGTGCCAGCAGCTTAGATACCAGGGGCAATTCACCCCTCCACTTT.

The rearrangement links TRBV28 to TRBJ1-2; possibly TRBD1 for D (6 bases). Trimming shortened V by 5 bases and J by 2 bases, and 15 bases separated the two germline ends. Per germline, CDR1 MDHEN and CDR2 SYDVKM. This CDR3 has 15 amino acids. The CDR3 reads CASSPPSTGNYGYTF. The CDR3 coding sequence is TGTGCCAGCAGTCCTCCCTCGACAGGAAACTATGGCTACACCTTC.

The chain combines TRBV11-1 with TRBJ2-2; tentatively, D is TRBD1 (7 bases). Deletions cut 3 bases from V and 0 bases from J, with 11 bases between. The CDR3 sequence is 16 residues long. Germline V gives CDR1 SGHAT, CDR2 FQDESV (reference sequence). The CDR3 spells CASSFGGGPNTGELFF. Here the CDR3 DNA reads TGTGCCAGCAGCTTCGGAGGGGGCCCGAACACCGGGGAGCTGTTTTTT.

The chain employs TRBV18 and TRBJ2-1; possibly TRBD1 for D (5 bases). The CDR3 runs 13 residues. Trimming left V 4 bases short and J 5 bases short, with 9 bases between. CDR1 and CDR2 from the germline V gene are KGHSH and LQKENI. The CDR3 coding sequence is TGTGCCAGCTCACAGGAGACAGACAATGAGCAGTTCTTC. The encoded protein is CASSQETDNEQFF.

The chain carries TRBV19 and TRBJ2-2; D might be TRBD1 (6 bases). Germline-derived CDR1 and CDR2 are LNHDA and SQIVND (reference sequence). The V and J ends lost 7 bases and 3 bases respectively, with 15 bases between them. The CDR3 extends over 15 amino acids. The CDR3 loop is CASTSWQGYTGELFF. CDR3 nucleotide sequence: TGTGCCAGTACCTCCTGGCAGGGGTACACCGGGGAGCTGTTTTTT.

This clone was seen once. The chain has TRBV30 and TRBJ1-3, with D possibly being TRBD1 (5 bases). The germline V and J ends were trimmed by 2 bases and 5 bases, with 16 bases remaining between them. This CDR3 is built from 15 residues. Germline CDR1 GTSNPN, CDR2 SVGIG (reference sequence). The CDR3 region is CAWSWQGIGRNTIYF. Here the CDR3 DNA reads TGTGCCTGGAGTTGGCAGGGTATAGGTAGAAACACCATATATTTT.

The genes are TRBV5-1 and TRBJ1-4, with 7 nucleotides matching TRBD1. CDR3 length equals 15 residues. Germline V CDR1 and CDR2: SGHRS, YFSETQ. Trimming at V came to 2 bases and at J to 0 bases, leaving 1 base not matched to a gene. This CDR3 reads CASSFGQATNEKLFF. CDR3 bases: TGCGCCAGCAGCTTTGGACAGGCAACTAATGAAAAACTGTTTTTT.

V and J are TRBV4-1 and TRBJ2-7, with 7 bases that match TRBD1. This CDR3 comprises 15 residues. Trimming removed 4 bases from V and 3 bases from J; junction bases left unmatched: 9. Germline V gene data show CDR1 as MGHRA and CDR2 as YSYEKL. CDR3 sequence reads: CASSPSSTGYYEQYF. For the CDR3, the DNA is TGCGCCAGCAGCCCCTCCTCGACAGGGTACTACGAGCAGTACTTC.

The rearrangement joins TRBV19 to TRBJ1-1; D gene unclear. The V end was cut by 2 bases, the J end by 3 bases, with 13 bases between. CDR3 length: 15 residues. In germline, CDR1 is LNHDA, CDR2 SQIVND (reference sequence). The CDR3 DNA reads as TGTGCCAGTAGTATATCCTCGGACGGAGACACTGAAGCTTTCTTT. Translated, it gives CASSISSDGDTEAFF.

The rearrangement links TRBV14 to TRBJ2-6, with a tentative D call TRBD1 (7 bases). V lost 1 base and J 0 bases, leaving 13 bases between the germline ends. The CDR3 is made up of 18 amino acids. Germline-derived CDR1 and CDR2 are SGHDN and FVKESK. The CDR3 region has the DNA TGTGCCAGCAGCCAAGCGCGGGGACAGTTCTCTGGGGCCAACGTCCTGACTTTC. Amino acid sequence: CASSQARGQFSGANVLTF.

This clone was counted a few times. The genes are TRBV6-6 and TRBJ1-3; D is unresolved. Germline lookup yields CDR1 MNHNY and CDR2 SVGAGI (reference sequence). The CDR3 is made up of 14 amino acids. Deletions cut 5 bases from V and 2 bases from J, with 10 bases between. This CDR3 is CASSRRGTGNTIYF. Written as DNA, the CDR3 is TGTGCCAGCAGTCGGCGGGGAACTGGAAACACCATATATTTT.

This sequence joins TRBV27 and TRBJ2-7; a weak D match, TRBD1 (6 bases). This CDR3 comprises 19 residues. Germline CDR1 is MNHEY and CDR2 is SMNVEV (reference sequence). Between the trimmed V and J ends, which lost 2 bases and 0 bases, there was a span of 23 bases. The CDR3 is CASSLRAGESSGHSYEQYF. The DNA of the CDR3 is TGTGCCAGCAGTTTACGGGCAGGGGAGAGTTCGGGGCACTCCTACGAGCAGTACTTC.

The chain carries TRBV30 and TRBJ1-2; D unresolved. Germline CDR1 reads GTSNPN; CDR2 reads SVGIG (reference sequence). The CDR3 is 14 residues long. V lost 1 base and J 7 bases, leaving 16 bases between the germline ends. This CDR3 reads CAWSAGRLFSGYTF. In DNA, the CDR3 is TGTGCCTGGAGTGCGGGCAGGCTCTTTTCTGGCTACACCTTC. The variable domain in full, with the rest retrieved from reference TRBV30 and TRBJ1-2, is SQTIHQWPATLVQPVGSPLSLECTVEGTSNPNLYWYRQAAGRGLQLLFYSVGIGQISSEVPQNLSASRPQDRQFILSSKKLLLSDSGFYLCAWSAGRLFSGYTFGSGTRLTVV.

This clone qualifies as large. J is TRBJ1-2 and V is TRBV9; 11 nucleotides align to TRBD1. The CDR3 totals 18 residues. Germline assignment: CDR1 SGDLS and CDR2 YYNGEE. V lost 4 bases and J lost 0; bases outside the gene matches: 11. The DNA for the CDR3 is TGTGCCAGCAGCCCCGGGAGGACAGGGGGCTCAACTAACTATGGCTACACCTTC. The encoded protein is CASSPGRTGGSTNYGYTF.

The chain uses TRBV11-2 and TRBJ1-2; D not resolved. The CDR3 is 15 residues long. Trimming removed 0 bases from V and 5 bases from J, with 13 bases in between. Per germline, CDR1 SGHAT and CDR2 FQNNGV. The CDR3 loop reads CASSLESLGPYGYTF. The CDR3 nucleotides are TGTGCCAGCAGCTTAGAAAGCTTAGGGCCGTATGGCTACACCTTC.

V usage is TRBV6-1 and J usage is TRBJ1-5; D is ambiguous. The germline CDR1 and CDR2 sequences are MNHNS and SASEGT. V lost 0 bases, J lost 8 bases, and 8 bases lay in between. This CDR3 is 13 amino acids long. This CDR3 reads CASSEAKIKPQHF. Here the CDR3 DNA reads TGTGCCAGCAGTGAAGCCAAAATCAAGCCCCAGCATTTT.

The chain employs TRBV19 and TRBJ1-2; TRBD1 matches at 9 bases. The V gene's germline CDR1 is LNHDA and CDR2 SQIVND (reference sequence). The CDR3 sequence is 14 residues long. V was pared by 6 bases and J by 7 bases, with 9 bases of the junction left unmatched. CDR3 sequence reads: CASRSTGGSFGYTF. The CDR3 DNA reads as TGTGCCAGTAGATCCACAGGGGGCTCGTTTGGCTACACCTTC.

This chain joins TRBV18 and TRBJ1-1, with 8 bases that match TRBD1. There are 14 residues in the CDR3. The V gene's germline CDR1 is KGHSH and CDR2 LQKENI. The junction had 10 bases not matched to a gene; V was cut back by 6 bases and J by 7 bases. The CDR3 DNA follows: TGTGCCAGCTCGCAGGACAGGGCTATGGGTGAAGCTTTCTTT. This encodes CASSQDRAMGEAFF.

CDR3: CASSLGGNTIYF. CDR3 DNA: TGTGCCAGCAGTTTGGGGGGAAACACCATATATTTT. The chain has TRBV2 and TRBJ1-3; D is unresolved. The germline V and J ends were trimmed by 5 bases and 4 bases, with 6 bases remaining between them. CDR3 length: 12 residues. The V gene's germline CDR1 is SNHLY and CDR2 FYNNEI.

This clone showed up just a few times. V gene TRBV27 combines with J gene TRBJ1-2, with 7 bases identical to TRBD1. This CDR3 spans 14 amino acids. With V trimmed by 6 bases and J by 4 bases, 8 bases remained unmatched. CDR1 is MNHEY and CDR2 is SMNVEV in the germline V gene (reference sequence). CDR3 loop: CASRMTGLTYGYTF. In nucleotides, the CDR3 is TGTGCCAGCAGGATGACAGGGCTCACCTATGGCTACACCTTC.

This clone appeared a single time. This chain uses TRBV9 with TRBJ1-1; D perhaps matches TRBD1 (5 bases). This CDR3 is built from 17 residues. Per the germline V gene, CDR1 is SGDLS and CDR2 is YYNGEE. V was trimmed by 0 bases and J by 0 bases, leaving 15 bases between them. Written as DNA, the CDR3 is TGTGCCAGCAGCGTAGCGGGGGGGGGACCGATGAACACTGAAGCTTTCTTT. It encodes CASSVAGGGPMNTEAFF.

This clone was recorded a few times. The chain links TRBV2 to TRBJ1-6; D call uncertain. V gave up 2 bases and J gave up 10 bases, with 9 bases separating them. The germline CDR1 and CDR2 sequences are SNHLY and FYNNEI. This CDR3 contains 13 residues. CDR3 in DNA: TGTGCCAGCAGTGAACGAGTAGAATCACCCCTCCACTTT. Translation gives CASSERVESPLHF.

The J gene is TRBJ2-5, the V gene TRBV5-1, with 8 bases matching TRBD2. CDR1 and CDR2 (germline): SGHRS, YFSETQ. V shed 4 bases, J shed 3 bases, and the junction held 8 bases outside the gene matches. This CDR3 region has 15 residues. The CDR3 sequence: CASSAGGSGEETQYF. In DNA form, the CDR3 reads TGCGCCAGCAGCGCCGGGGGTAGCGGGGAAGAGACCCAGTACTTC.

V gene TRBV7-9 combines with J gene TRBJ2-5, with 11 nucleotides matching TRBD2. Trimming took 1 base from V and 2 from J; bases not matched to a gene: 3. The germline gives CDR1 SEHNR, CDR2 FQNEAQ (reference sequence). This CDR3 region has 16 residues. CDR3 residues: CASSLDSSGGQETQYF. The CDR3 DNA follows: TGTGCCAGCAGCTTAGATTCTAGCGGGGGGCAAGAGACCCAGTACTTC.